These 19 T cell receptor beta chains came from one sample sequenced in a study of Ad26.COV2.S vaccination and SARS-CoV-2 variants. The protocol was immunoSEQ multiplex PCR, while the TCRdb copy is restricted to in-frame clones and leaves out a portion. Here the sample spans approximately 400,000 clones, 80% to 90% being singletons. Specified treatment: around 19 received Ad26.COV2.S at low or high dose, single or two shots; roughly five received placebo; per-sample allocation not given. Each sample was drawn 63 days after the first injection (of vaccine or placebo). The sequencing used peripheral blood, collected in a trial of Ad26.COV2.S vaccine versus placebo. Receptors were obtained from a person between 18 and 65 years old who received the Ad26.COV2.S COVID-19 vaccine or a placebo.

The chain links TRBV11-2 to TRBJ1-4; D may be TRBD1 (6 bases). Trimming shortened V by 0 bases and J by 7 bases, and 12 bases separated the two germline ends. CDR3 size: 15 residues. Germline CDR1 and CDR2: SGHAT and FQNNGV. In nucleotides, the CDR3 is TGTGCCAGCAGCTTAGACGGAGGGGGTTCTGAAAAACTGTTTTTT. Amino acids: CASSLDGGGSEKLFF.

In its sample, this clone was seen many times. The chain employs TRBV29-1 and TRBJ1-2, with TRBD1 matching 10 bases. This CDR3 comprises 11 residues. With V trimmed by 6 bases and J by 8 bases, 3 bases remained unmatched. The germline V gene has CDR1 SQVTM and CDR2 ANQGSEA. The CDR3 reads CSVGTGEGYTF. The CDR3 DNA follows: TGCAGCGTAGGGACAGGGGAGGGCTACACCTTC.

The CDR3 bases are TGCGCCAGCAGCTTGATGGGGTCGGGCACTGAAGCTTTCTTT. Its protein is CASSLMGSGTEAFF. The genes are TRBV5-1 and TRBJ1-1, with D unresolved. The CDR3 is made up of 14 amino acids. V dropped 1 base and J dropped 4 bases, with 11 bases sitting between them. Germline CDR1 and CDR2: SGHRS and YFSETQ.

The rearrangement links TRBV5-4 to TRBJ2-2; D is undetermined. The V and J ends lost 4 bases and 6 bases respectively, with 7 bases between them. CDR1 is SGHNT and CDR2 is YYREEE in the germline V gene (reference sequence). This CDR3 has 12 residues. In nucleotides, the CDR3 is TGTGCCAGCAGCCCCACAGCCGGGGAGCTGTTTTTT. Amino acid sequence: CASSPTAGELFF.

The J gene is TRBJ2-5, the V gene TRBV7-2; D is unclear. Germline loops: CDR1 SGHTA, CDR2 FQGNSA. The CDR3 has 14 amino acids. With 5 bases removed from V and 3 bases from J, the gap between germline ends came to 13 bases. The CDR3 DNA follows: TGTGCCAGCAGCCTAAACATCGCCGAAGAGACCCAGTACTTC. This translates into CASSLNIAEETQYF.

The CDR3 protein is CATSAGARGMGTQYF. The CDR3 nucleotides read TGTGCCACCAGCGCTGGAGCCCGGGGGATGGGGACCCAGTACTTC. The chain couples TRBV15 to TRBJ2-5, with D possibly being TRBD2 (6 bases). Germline V lookup: CDR1 LNHNV, CDR2 YYDKDF (reference sequence). The CDR3 covers 15 residues. Trimming stripped 5 bases from V and 7 bases from J, with 20 bases between.

This chain uses TRBV7-6 with TRBJ2-1; tentative D call: TRBD2 (5 bases). The CDR3 totals 15 residues. Germline V gene data show CDR1 as SGHVS and CDR2 as FNYEAQ. Trimming pared 0 bases from V and 6 bases from J, leaving 12 bases between. This CDR3 reads CASSLAGLASNEQFF. The DNA of the CDR3 is TGTGCCAGCAGCTTAGCGGGGTTAGCGAGCAATGAGCAGTTCTTC.

V and J are TRBV19 and TRBJ2-4; D is ambiguous. Germline V lookup: CDR1 LNHDA, CDR2 SQIVND (reference sequence). The CDR3 covers 13 residues. V was shortened by 3 bases and J by 7 bases, with 10 bases between the two germline ends. CDR3 loop: CASSIGPGNIQYF. CDR3 coding DNA: TGTGCCAGTAGTATCGGCCCAGGTAACATTCAGTACTTC.

The V gene is TRBV11-3, the J gene TRBJ1-2; TRBD1 is a possible D gene (5 bases). V was clipped by 3 bases and J by 4 bases, with 9 bases between them. Per germline, CDR1 SGHNT and CDR2 YENEEA. The CDR3 spans 13 residues. The CDR3 nucleotides read TGTGCCAGCAGCTTGCAGGGACTCTATGGCTACACCTTC. This gives the protein CASSLQGLYGYTF.

The chain employs TRBV11-1 and TRBJ2-1, with TRBD2 as a possible D gene (5 bases). The CDR3 loop spans 15 amino acids. The V and J ends lost 1 base and 7 bases respectively, with 14 bases between them. Germline V lookup: CDR1 SGHAT, CDR2 FQDESV (reference sequence). This chain's CDR3 is CASSLVEGARNEQFF. CDR3 nucleotides: TGTGCCAGCAGCTTAGTAGAGGGAGCCCGTAATGAGCAGTTCTTC. Using reference TRBV11-1 and TRBJ2-1 for the parts outside the CDR3, the full variable domain is EAEVAQSPRYKITEKSQAVAFWCDPISGHATLYWYRQILGQGPELLVQFQDESVVDDSQLPKDRFSAERLKGVDSTLKIQPAELGDSAMYLCASSLVEGARNEQFFGPGTRLTVL.

The genes are TRBV18 and TRBJ2-3; the match to TRBD1 covers 8 bases. The CDR3 covers 16 residues. Germline CDR1 is KGHSH and CDR2 is LQKENI. The ends lost 3 bases at V and 2 bases at J; junction bases unmatched: 7. In DNA form, the CDR3 reads TGTGCCAGCTCACCGCCCCGGACAGGGCACACAGATACGCAGTATTTT. This codes for CASSPPRTGHTDTQYF.

The chain combines TRBV19 with TRBJ2-1, with 11 bases lining up with TRBD2. V lost 3 bases and J lost 6; bases outside the gene matches: 7. Germline loops: CDR1 LNHDA, CDR2 SQIVND (reference sequence). CDR3 length: 16 residues. CDR3 sequence: CASSMALAGGANEQFF. CDR3 DNA sequence: TGTGCCAGTAGTATGGCGCTAGCGGGAGGAGCCAATGAGCAGTTCTTC.

A single count supports this clone. V gene TRBV19 combines with J gene TRBJ2-3, with unresolved D. The CDR3 length is 14 residues. V gave up 3 bases and J gave up 6 bases, with 13 bases separating them. Germline V gene sequence: CDR1 LNHDA, CDR2 SQIVND (reference sequence). CDR3 sequence (DNA): TGTGCCAGTAGTATTGATGTACCATCGGATACGCAGTATTTT. Its translation: CASSIDVPSDTQYF.

V is TRBV18 and J is TRBJ1-5; D uncertain. With 5 bases removed from V and 2 bases from J, the gap between germline ends came to 7 bases. The germline CDR1 and CDR2 sequences are KGHSH and LQKENI. The CDR3 extends over 13 amino acids. The CDR3 loop is CASSSGGNQPQHF. The DNA for the CDR3 is TGTGCCAGCTCATCAGGTGGCAATCAGCCCCAGCATTTT.

V usage is TRBV19 and J usage is TRBJ1-1; perhaps TRBD1 as D (6 bases). Germline assignment: CDR1 LNHDA and CDR2 SQIVND (reference sequence). The CDR3 runs 14 residues. Trimming took 5 bases from V and 4 from J, leaving 14 bases between them. CDR3 residues: CASSPLGGATEAFF. The CDR3 coding sequence is TGTGCCAGTAGTCCCCTGGGGGGGGCCACTGAAGCTTTCTTT. Looking up the rest from reference TRBV19 and TRBJ1-1 gives the full variable domain: DGGITQSPKYLFRKEGQNVTLSCEQNLNHDAMYWYRQDPGQGLRLIYYSQIVNDFQKGDIAEGYSVSREKKESFPLTVTSAQKNPTAFYLCASSPLGGATEAFFGQGTRLTVV.

The chain's CDR3 is CASSLGTSGRAHEQFF. The DNA for the CDR3 is TGTGCCAGCAGCTTAGGGACTAGCGGGAGGGCCCATGAGCAGTTCTTC. The chain joins TRBV3-1 (or the pseudogene TRBV3-2) to TRBJ2-1, with 16 bases lining up with TRBD2. This CDR3 contains 16 residues. Germline loops: CDR1 LGHDT, CDR2 YNNKEL (reference sequence). Trimming at V came to 5 bases and at J to 8 bases, leaving 6 bases not matched to a gene.

This clone was counted once. This chain connects TRBV30 to TRBJ1-4; D call uncertain. Trimming removed 0 bases at V and 5 bases at J, with 10 bases between. Looked up from germline, CDR1 is GTSNPN and CDR2 is SVGIG (reference sequence). CDR3 length equals 14 residues. This CDR3 reads CAWSVLSANEKLFF. CDR3 DNA: TGTGCCTGGAGTGTACTTTCCGCGAATGAAAAACTGTTTTTT.

The chain carries TRBV3-1 (or the pseudogene TRBV3-2) and TRBJ2-6; D not certain. With 4 bases removed from V and 2 bases from J, the gap between germline ends came to 9 bases. The CDR3 contains 15 residues. Germline-derived CDR1 and CDR2 are LGHDT and YNNKEL (reference sequence). The CDR3 loop is CASSRWLAGANVLTF. The CDR3 coding sequence is TGTGCCAGCAGCCGCTGGCTCGCTGGGGCCAACGTCCTGACTTTC.

V usage is TRBV11-3 and J usage is TRBJ1-2; TRBD1 is a possible D gene (5 bases). CDR1 is SGHNT and CDR2 is YENEEA in the germline V gene. Trimming shortened V by 3 bases and J by 4 bases, and 12 bases separated the two germline ends. The CDR3 sequence is 14 residues long. The CDR3 nucleotides are TGTGCCAGCAGCTTGGGGGAGATCGGCTATGGCTACACCTTC. It specifies CASSLGEIGYGYTF.